This section outlines one TCR beta chain sequence together with its context. This CDR3 is also generated by other DNA sequences in the sample. The sample is drawn from a study of blood T cell repertoires in COVID-19. CDR3 size: 13 residues. CDR1 and CDR2 from the germline V gene are SGHAT and FQNNGV. Trimming shortened V by 5 bases and J by 3 bases, and 10 bases separated the two germline ends. The method was immunoSEQ multiplex PCR; TCRdb's version includes in-frame clones alone and lacks a portion of them. The sample records 200,000 to 250,000 clones, 85% to 90% being singletons. The material sequenced was peripheral blood. This chain links TRBV11-2 with TRBJ1-2, with D possibly TRBD1 on 5 matching bases. The sequence was collected from a woman in her seventies with active or convalescent COVID-19. CDR3 DNA sequence: TGTGCCAGCAGCCTTCAGGGTGACTATGGCTACACCTTC. It is translated as CASSLQGDYGYTF.